This is a list of T cell receptor beta chains from one sample in a study of T cells after yellow fever vaccination. TCRdb used MiXCR to reprocess the 5' RACE reads, holding one entry per CDR3 protein. The sample carries around 340,000 distinct CDR3 sequences, 8.7% recorded once. Sequences were derived from PBMCs, sampled on the day of the first yellow fever vaccination. These receptors were collected from a man between 18 and 35 years old who received the YFV17D yellow fever vaccine. The CDR3 runs from the conserved cysteine through the conserved F or W. The D gene is left open where the match is weak. Not every row has a clone size; where given, it reads once, few, many or a size class.

J	size	V	D	CDR3	DNA
TRBJ1-3	.	TRBV5-1	.	CASSLSLRSGNTIYF	TGCGCCAGCAGCCTGTCGTTGCGTTCTGGAAACACCATATATTTT
TRBJ1-1	.	TRBV10-3	TRBD1	CAISSLGQGAFF	TGTGCCATCAGTTCCCTAGGACAGGGAGCTTTCTTT
TRBJ2-1	.	TRBV9	TRBD2	CASSVGVAGGRDEQFF	TGTGCCAGCAGCGTAGGGGTAGCGGGGGGGCGAGATGAGCAGTTCTTC
TRBJ2-1	few	TRBV24-1	TRBD2	CATSDAGTSGGAGQFF	TGTGCCACCAGTGATGCCGGGACTAGCGGGGGGGCCGGGCAGTTCTTC
TRBJ1-4	.	TRBV4-2	TRBD1	CASSQDPRGRGISTNEKLFF	TGTGCCAGCAGCCAAGATCCTCGGGGCAGGGGGATTTCAACTAATGAAAAACTGTTTTTT
TRBJ2-5	few	TRBV11-2	TRBD1	CASSLTGRVLETQYF	TGTGCCAGCAGCTTGACAGGGCGAGTGCTAGAGACCCAGTACTTC
TRBJ2-1	few	TRBV4-1	.	CASSQDPGAGMDNEQFF	TGCGCCAGCAGCCAAGATCCGGGGGCAGGGATGGACAATGAGCAGTTCTTC
TRBJ1-1	few	TRBV7-3	.	CASSLGGTAFF	TGTGCCAGCAGCCTCGGGGGAACCGCTTTCTTT
TRBJ1-1	many	TRBV5-1	TRBD1	CASSQEQGNLGAFF	TGCGCCAGCAGCCAGGAACAGGGGAATCTTGGAGCTTTCTTT
TRBJ2-2	few	TRBV6-7	.	CASSRTGSGELFF	TGTGCCAGCAGTCGAACAGGGTCCGGGGAGCTGTTTTTT
TRBJ1-1	.	TRBV18	.	CASSFGTGGNTEAFF	TGTGCCAGCTCGTTCGGTACGGGAGGGAACACTGAAGCTTTCTTT
TRBJ2-1	many	TRBV6-6	.	CASSSRSYNEQFF	TGTGCCAGCAGTTCGAGATCATACAATGAGCAGTTCTTC
TRBJ2-1	once	TRBV5-1	.	CASRQADYNEQFF	TGCGCCAGCAGACAGGCGGACTACAATGAGCAGTTCTTC
TRBJ2-2	.	TRBV30	TRBD1	CAWSVTGQGAATGELFF	TGTGCCTGGAGTGTAACCGGACAGGGGGCGGCCACCGGGGAGCTGTTTTTT
TRBJ1-1	many	TRBV14	.	CASSQDGGALKAFF	TGTGCCAGCAGCCAAGACGGGGGGGCCTTGAAAGCTTTCTTT
TRBJ1-2	few	TRBV12-3/TRBV12-4	.	CASSYFRSGRGYTF	TGTGCCAGCAGCTACTTCCGGTCCGGACGCGGCTACACCTTC
TRBJ1-2	few	TRBV7-9	.	CASSLDPVMGYGYTF	TGTGCCAGCAGCTTAGACCCGGTCATGGGGTATGGCTACACCTTC
TRBJ2-7	many	TRBV7-6	.	CASSRTGNEQYF	TGTGCCAGCAGCCGTACAGGAAACGAGCAGTACTTC
TRBJ2-7	.	TRBV12-3/TRBV12-4	.	CASSGSGTYEQYF	TGTGCCAGCAGTGGGTCGGGGACCTACGAGCAGTACTTC
TRBJ2-5	few	TRBV6-2/TRBV6-3	.	CASSPLSRTQYF	TGTGCCAGCAGTCCTCTATCCAGGACCCAGTACTTC
TRBJ2-2	few	TRBV5-1	TRBD1	CASSLMGQINTGELFF	TGCGCCAGCAGCTTGATGGGACAGATCAACACCGGGGAGCTGTTTTTT
TRBJ2-5	few	TRBV20-1	TRBD1	CSAPGTVRETQYF	TGCAGTGCGCCCGGGACAGTCCGGGAGACCCAGTACTTC
TRBJ2-1	many	TRBV10-2	.	CASRGFNNEQFF	TGCGCCAGCAGGGGATTTAACAATGAGCAGTTCTTC
TRBJ2-5	.	TRBV9	TRBD2	CASGRLAGGNGETQYF	TGTGCCAGCGGAAGATTAGCGGGGGGAAACGGAGAGACCCAGTACTTC
TRBJ1-2	.	TRBV24-1	.	CATWDSSRGYTF	TGTGCCACCTGGGACTCAAGTCGTGGCTACACCTTC
TRBJ2-2	.	TRBV11-2	.	CASRLDRELFF	TGTGCCAGCAGATTAGACCGGGAGCTGTTTTTT
TRBJ2-7	few	TRBV10-2	TRBD1	CASSEHRGSYEQYF	TGCGCCAGCAGTGAGCACAGGGGATCCTACGAGCAGTACTTC
TRBJ2-1	.	TRBV18	.	CASSGENNEQFF	TGTGCCAGCTCCGGAGAAAACAATGAGCAGTTCTTC
TRBJ2-7	few	TRBV19	TRBD1	CASSMGVRTGTYEQYF	TGTGCCAGTAGTATGGGTGTCCGGACAGGCACCTACGAGCAGTACTTC
TRBJ2-1	many	TRBV7-2	.	CASSLDRGRNEQFF	TGTGCCAGCAGCTTAGATCGGGGGCGCAATGAGCAGTTCTTC
TRBJ2-1	many	TRBV7-6	.	CASSRGGGSYNEQFF	TGTGCCAGCAGCCGCGGGGGCGGCTCCTACAATGAGCAGTTCTTC
TRBJ2-3	.	TRBV7-9	.	CASSFTADRSTDTQYF	TGTGCCAGCAGCTTCACGGCGGACCGATCCACAGATACGCAGTATTTT
TRBJ2-5	few	TRBV5-6	TRBD2	CASSPLGGGQETQYF	TGTGCCAGCAGCCCTTTGGGGGGGGGGCAAGAGACCCAGTACTTC
TRBJ2-1	.	TRBV15	TRBD1	CATTPGTDRGEQFF	TGTGCCACCACCCCGGGGACAGATCGCGGTGAGCAGTTCTTC
TRBJ1-3	.	TRBV10-3	TRBD1	CAISETLIGQGGNTIYF	TGTGCCATCAGTGAAACCCTGATTGGACAGGGGGGAAACACCATATATTTT
TRBJ2-1	.	TRBV7-7	TRBD1	CASSTGQDTEQFF	TGTGCTAGCAGCACCGGACAGGACACTGAGCAGTTCTTC
TRBJ1-4	many	TRBV6-1	TRBD1	CASRMDRGATNEKLFF	TGTGCCAGCAGAATGGACAGGGGCGCGACTAATGAAAAACTGTTTTTT
TRBJ1-2	few	TRBV6-2/TRBV6-3	.	CASSYGVFGYTF	TGTGCCAGCAGTTACGGAGTTTTTGGCTACACCTTC
TRBJ2-2	.	TRBV5-5	TRBD1	CASRIRGQMNTGELFF	TGTGCCAGCAGAATCCGGGGACAGATGAACACCGGGGAGCTGTTTTTT
TRBJ1-2	few	TRBV4-1	TRBD1	CASSQEWPGQGAIKPYGYTF	TGCGCCAGCAGCCAAGAGTGGCCGGGACAGGGGGCGATTAAACCCTATGGCTACACCTTC
TRBJ1-1	many	TRBV5-1	.	CASSWTLGTEAFF	TGCGCCAGCAGCTGGACATTAGGCACTGAAGCTTTCTTT
TRBJ1-5	.	TRBV4-1	.	CASSQGSGNNQPQHF	TGCGCCAGCAGCCAAGGGTCCGGGAACAATCAGCCCCAGCATTTT
TRBJ1-3	.	TRBV18	.	CASSRGAEGNTIYF	TGTGCCAGCTCACGAGGTGCAGAAGGAAACACCATATATTTT
TRBJ2-2	.	TRBV9	.	CASSVVWHGRDTGELFF	TGTGCCAGCAGCGTAGTGTGGCATGGCAGAGACACCGGGGAGCTGTTTTTT